Listed below are T cell receptor beta chains from one sample, sequenced in a study of T-cell memory formation after mild COVID-19. TCRdb redid the calling of the 5' RACE reads with MiXCR, one entry per CDR3 protein. The sample gives about 270,000 distinct CDR3 sequences, roughly 17% of which show up once; roughly 24% is in the top ten. Sequenced sample: PBMCs or a T cell subset sorted from them (not recorded which). Receptor source: a man aged 18 to 29 who had mild COVID-19 (a few samples of this study predate the infection). Cell type and time point are not known. The CDR3 runs from the conserved cysteine through the conserved F or W. A D gene is named only where the DNA matches it firmly. Part of the rows lack a size; the others show once, few, many or a class for expanded clones.

V	size	D	J	DNA	CDR3
TRBV7-8	-	-	TRBJ2-7	TGTGCCAGCTCTCAGGGACCCTACGAGCAGTACTTC	CASSQGPYEQYF
TRBV20-1	-	-	TRBJ2-3	TGCAGTGCCCAGCCCGCACCAGGTCGCACAGATACGCAGTATTTT	CSAQPAPGRTDTQYF
TRBV7-9	few	TRBD2	TRBJ2-1	TGTGCCAGCAGCTCGGGACTAATAGATGAGCAGTTCTTC	CASSSGLIDEQFF
TRBV5-1	-	TRBD1	TRBJ2-1	TGCGCCAGCAGCGCCGGGACAGGGAGTGGTGAGCAGTTCTTC	CASSAGTGSGEQFF
TRBV18	few	TRBD2	TRBJ2-2	TGTGCCAGCTCACCAACGGGACTAAGGAACACCGGGGAGCTGTTTTTT	CASSPTGLRNTGELFF
TRBV5-8	-	TRBD1	TRBJ1-5	TGTGCCAGCAGCGGCCGGGACAGGGACACCTTGGGGCAGCCCCAGCATTTT	CASSGRDRDTLGQPQHF
TRBV5-1	-	-	TRBJ1-1	TGCGCCAGCAGCTCCCGGGCCGGCGAGACTGAAGCTTTCTTT	CASSSRAGETEAFF
TRBV20-1	few	TRBD1	TRBJ1-4	TGCAGTGCTAGAGTTACAGGGGATGAAAAACTGTTTTTT	CSARVTGDEKLFF
TRBV11-2	few	TRBD2	TRBJ2-3	TGTGCCAGCAGAACAGCGGGGGCAAGCACAGATACGCAGTATTTT	CASRTAGASTDTQYF
TRBV5-1	-	-	TRBJ2-5	TGCGCCAGCAGCTTGGAAACAGGTCCAAGGTACCAAGAGACCCAGTACTTC	CASSLETGPRYQETQYF
TRBV13	many	-	TRBJ1-1	TGTGCCAGCAGCTTATTGAGGGGCCCTGAAGCTTTCTTT	CASSLLRGPEAFF
TRBV6-2/TRBV6-3	few	-	TRBJ1-1	TGTGCCAGCAGTCGCCTAGGGCACGCTGAAGCTTTCTTT	CASSRLGHAEAFF
TRBV5-1	many	-	TRBJ2-7	TGCGCCAGCAGCTCCGGGTTTCGCGGGTGGAGCCACGAGCAGTACTTC	CASSSGFRGWSHEQYF
TRBV5-1	-	TRBD1	TRBJ2-5	TGCGCCAGCAGCTTGGACCGGACAGGGATACAGACCCAGTACTTC	CASSLDRTGIQTQYF
TRBV9	many	-	TRBJ2-7	TGTGCCAGCAGCCCTCAGGGCACGGGGATCTACGAGCAGTACTTC	CASSPQGTGIYEQYF
TRBV6-5	many	-	TRBJ2-1	TGTGCCAGCAGTTATAAACAGATGGGAGAGCAGTTCTTC	CASSYKQMGEQFF
TRBV4-1	-	-	TRBJ2-2	TGCGCCAGCAGTATAGGGGCGAACACCGGGGAGCTGTTTTTT	CASSIGANTGELFF
TRBV20-1	many	-	TRBJ2-4	TGCAGTGCTAGAATAACGTATGGAAACATTCAGTACTTC	CSARITYGNIQYF
TRBV5-6	-	-	TRBJ2-7	TGTGCCAGCAGCTTGTACCACGAGCAGTACTTC	CASSLYHEQYF
TRBV2	many	-	TRBJ1-1	TGTGCCAGCAGTGAAAGGGGGGGGGAAAAGAACACTGAAGCTTTCTTT	CASSERGGEKNTEAFF
TRBV7-2	few	-	TRBJ2-3	TGTGCCAGCAGCCCCCCGGGGGCCATTACGCAGTATTTT	CASSPPGAITQYF
TRBV6-7	-	-	TRBJ1-6	TGTGCCAGCGGCCCAGGGACTAATTCACCCCTCCACTTT	CASGPGTNSPLHF
TRBV10-2	-	TRBD2	TRBJ2-3	TGCGCCAGCAGTGACGCGGGGGGGCTCCGGGATACGCAGTATTTT	CASSDAGGLRDTQYF